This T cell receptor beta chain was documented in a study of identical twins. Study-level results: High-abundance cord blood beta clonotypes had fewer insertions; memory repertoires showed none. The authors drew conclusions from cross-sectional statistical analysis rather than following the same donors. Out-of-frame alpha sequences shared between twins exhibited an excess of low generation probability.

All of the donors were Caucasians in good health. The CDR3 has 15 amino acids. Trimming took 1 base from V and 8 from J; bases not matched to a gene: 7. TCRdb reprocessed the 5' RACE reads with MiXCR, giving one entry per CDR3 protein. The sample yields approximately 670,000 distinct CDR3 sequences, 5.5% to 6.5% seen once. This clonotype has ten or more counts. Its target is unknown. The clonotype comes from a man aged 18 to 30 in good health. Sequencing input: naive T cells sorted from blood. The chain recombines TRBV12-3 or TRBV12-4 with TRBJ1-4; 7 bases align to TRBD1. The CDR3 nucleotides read TGTGCCAGCAGTTTAGTGACAGGGAAGGGGGAAAAACTGTTTTTT. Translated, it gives CASSLVTGKGEKLFF.